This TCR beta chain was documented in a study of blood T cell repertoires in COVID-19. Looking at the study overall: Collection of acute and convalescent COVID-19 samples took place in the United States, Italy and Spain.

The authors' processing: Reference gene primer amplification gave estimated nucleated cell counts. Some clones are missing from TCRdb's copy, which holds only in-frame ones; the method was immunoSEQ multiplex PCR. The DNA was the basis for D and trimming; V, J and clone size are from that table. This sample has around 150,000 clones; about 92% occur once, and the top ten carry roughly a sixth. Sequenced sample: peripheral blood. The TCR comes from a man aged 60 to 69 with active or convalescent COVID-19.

In nucleotides, the CDR3 is TGTGCCGTAGTCCCCGACAGGGCGCCTTACAATGAGCAGTTCTTC. Translating it yields CAVVPDRAPYNEQFF. This sequence joins TRBV6-5 and TRBJ2-1, with 7 bases that match TRBD1. The ends lost 11 bases at V and 4 bases at J; junction bases unmatched: 14. The germline V gene encodes CDR1 MNHEY and CDR2 SVGAGI. The CDR3 has 15 residues.